This T cell receptor beta chain was recorded in a study of cytomegalovirus exposure and HLA in healthy donors (dated by TCRdb to about 2017). About the study as a whole: An earlier analysis of roughly 570 of the donors reported 276 Gb of sequence data and 95 million to 130 million unique TCR beta sequences obtained from some 170 million T cells. Roughly 300 gigabases of sequencing data and approximately 91 million unique TCR sequences made up an early release that covered approximately 650 HLA-typed donors. The genetic ancestry cluster associated with self-reported Caucasian donors included 81% of the 350 to 500 genotyped donors. The aim of the study was to test whether cataloging public T cell receptors could identify signatures of past pathogen exposure. Using immunosequencing, the study profiled T cell repertoires from 550 to 750 subjects and related those repertoires to cytomegalovirus serostatus. A separate validation cohort of over 95 different subjects was used in addition to the approximately 700-subject first cohort. High-throughput TCR immunosequencing, statistical association of individual TCRs with disease status, and machine learning were combined to predict cytomegalovirus infection status. A later analysis re-analyzed previously published TCR beta repertoires from hundreds of donors and added high-resolution HLA genotyping to study TCR occurrence patterns. Rather than using new phenotypic data, the later analysis identified candidate immune exposures from TCR beta sequences and from how often those sequences occurred across donors. An earlier analysis of several hundred of the donors used high-throughput TCR beta sequencing to judge whether each TCR beta V gene segment behaved as functional or pseudogenic. Alongside the repertoire data, information on donor age, sex, ethnicity and CMV serostatus was compiled. A later genetic analysis used genome-wide SNP genotypes for about three fifths of the roughly 700 donors, treating that subset as a discovery cohort. Every repertoire in the discovery cohort had been generated on one and the same sequencing platform. Class I and class II HLA loci were covered by the typing at four-digit resolution. Typing coverage differed by locus: A, B, C, DRB1 and DQB1 were typed in roughly 620-640 donors, DQA1 in roughly 510, DPA1 in 600 to 610, and DPB1 in approximately 450. Four or five DR-DQ haplotypes were handled as single units for association and clustering because linkage in the cohort was strong. Across 398 genotyped donors of the cohort, an average of roughly 250,000 unique TCR beta nucleotide sequences per donor were sequenced, and roughly a sixth of those sequences were non-productive. Findings and caveats that apply to the study as a whole: A further reported finding was that TCR beta sequences accurately predicted the HLA-A and HLA-B alleles for most subjects in the first cohort. Immune exposure information for the cohort was limited to CMV serostatus. A later analysis found that most CMV-associated TCR beta chains appeared HLA-restricted, with HLA associations seemingly driven largely by CMV exposure. Because HLA typing was missing for some donors at each locus, association tests included only the typed subset. When HLA alleles, especially DR and DQ, strongly co-occurred, TCR associations were difficult to assign to individual alleles. A later analysis reported that several top co-occurrence clusters appeared linked to parvovirus B19, influenza, CMV and Epstein-Barr virus. The cohort was sequenced for TCR beta chains only, and without alpha or paired-chain data the features that could be detected were limited. Across donors, most TCR sequences were observed very rarely, whereas some public TCRs were present in many individuals. Compared with the approximately 670-donor mean, donors in an Asian-associated ancestry cluster had fewer N-insertions in productive TCRs, according to a later genetic analysis. At a false discovery rate of 0.05, a later analysis linked 16,000 or so TCR beta sequences to specific HLA alleles. The study listed over 150 TCR beta chains as associated with cytomegalovirus. Sequencing depth was assumed to be roughly uniform across donors in the presence/absence analyses, though that assumption may not hold. Linkage disequilibrium might explain the correlated functional status among segregating V segments, but an unknown experimental factor could not be excluded. Some IMGT-functional V segments, including TRBV6-2 and TRBV6-3, could not be told apart with the 87-base-pair reads, so those segments were excluded. In a later analysis, the rate of TCR association differed among HLA loci, with DRB1 alleles having the most associated TCRs and HLA-C alleles having the fewest. A cluster of highly shared sequence variants was judged likely to be a technical artifact of the sequencing pipeline. The earlier analysis of 587 of the donors excluded 15 to 20 rarely observed V segments, including chromosome 9 orphons, because counts were too low. A later analysis found that HLA-associated TCR beta chains were more clonally expanded and had lower generation probabilities than equally common non-associated chains. In a later genetic analysis, a missense DCLRE1C variant was associated with V-gene and J-gene trimming of TCR beta chains, and the association was replicated in an independent cohort. It was suggested by the authors that the approach could potentially be generalized to other disease states and immunological phenotypes. A few of the identified cytomegalovirus-associated TCR beta chains were confirmed in vitro to be specific for cytomegalovirus antigens. The classifier was reported to diagnose cytomegalovirus status with high specificity and sensitivity in both the original and validation cohorts. In an earlier analysis of several hundred of the donors, most TCR beta V segments were observed in productive rearrangements about 87% or about 30% of the time, broadly matching IMGT annotations.

V trim: 6 bases; J trim: 4 bases; unmatched bases: 10. CDR3 length: 15 amino acids, cysteine to phenylalanine. CDR3 DNA only is kept here, 45 bases in frame from base 1. CDR1 and CDR2, looked up from the germline V gene (reference sequence), are LNHDA and SQIVND. The cohort consisted of 670 or so healthy bone marrow donors. All cohort members were sampled while nominally healthy, although unrecorded immune exposures were likely present. The donor was CMV seropositive and was included in the group of some 290 seropositive cohort members. A peripheral blood sample was provided by each donor, and peripheral blood mononuclear cells were used for TCR beta sequencing. Genomic DNA extraction from the blood cell samples was performed with the Qiagen DNeasy Blood Extraction Kit. The library was built by means of the immunoSEQ multiplex PCR assay. A mixture of 60 forward primers for TCR Vbeta segments and 13 reverse primers for TCR Jbeta segments was used in the multiplex PCR. A multiplex PCR assay on genomic DNA amplified the CDR3 region of rearranged TCR beta genes. The amplified TCR beta libraries were sequenced on the Illumina HiSeq System as 87-base-pair reads. The study's own analysis went as follows. Across the roughly 670 repertoires, a later analysis counted approximately 75 million unique TCR beta chains, around 10 million of which were shared by at least two donors. To remove PCR and sequencing errors, raw reads were error-corrected and collapsed into unique sequences using a nearest-neighbor algorithm that merged closely related sequences. CDR3 sequences were aligned to IMGT reference sequences to assign V, D and J gene segments. For a sequence to be retained, a match of at least six nucleotides was required to both a V gene segment and a J gene segment. Rearrangements were classified as productive when the CDR3 lacked stop codons and remained in frame with V and J, and all other rearrangements were classified as non-productive. CDR3 was defined by IMGT convention, running from the second conserved V-encoded cysteine to the conserved J-encoded phenylalanine. The earlier analysis of approximately 500 of the donors excluded sequences that lacked an unambiguous match to a single V gene segment. In an earlier analysis of approximately 590 of the donors, V segments were called functional above 56.7% productive rearrangements and were called segregating when the between-donor standard deviation exceeded 5%. A statistical classification framework was built to diagnose cytomegalovirus status from the catalog of TCR beta chain sequences. In a later analysis, V and J genes were assigned by comparing TCR nucleotide sequences against IMGT/GENE-DB human TR gene sequences. The TCRdist pipeline was used in a later analysis to assign CDR3 sequences and most-parsimonious VDJ recombination scenarios. In a later analysis, every TCR beta chain was defined by the combination of its CDR3 amino acid sequence and its V-gene family, and reads without a unique V-gene family were dropped. A later analysis removed 550 to 650 highly shared, low-generation-probability nucleotide sequences to deal with suspected cross-contamination and a sequencing artifact. In a later analysis, a clonal expansion index was calculated for each public chain from normalized within-repertoire ranks of inferred template counts. In a later analysis, generation probabilities were computed using a VDJ recombination model fitted to out-of-frame rearrangements, and the results were checked against IGoR. In a later analysis, hypergeometric tests were used to score TCR-TCR, TCR-HLA and TCR-CMV co-occurrence, with a repertoire-size bias correction applied to TCR pairs. A later analysis estimated false discovery rates by permuting HLA or CMV assignments 20 times. In a later analysis, co-occurring TCRs were grouped with DBSCAN, and TCRdist sequence similarity was added when clustering was performed within HLA-allele-positive subsets. Co-occurrence clustering excluded repertoires with fewer than 30,000 or more than 120,000 public chains, plus five with anomalous nucleotide sharing. The immuneACCESS repertoire file appears here via TCRdb, limited to in-frame rearrangements. These files lack a portion of the clones; in checked studies, under half of the deficit traces to unresolved V genes, and the cause of the others is not known. The DNA gave D and trimming, while V, J and clone size come from that table. The sample has 80,000 to 100,000 clones on record, roughly 80% of them singletons. The ten top clones hold roughly 7.3% of the sample.

A word on this clone: Its binding antigen is unknown. No clone much larger than this one lies a single base away; base qualities are absent.

This sequence was found in a man aged 50 or older in good health and CMV-seropositive. The rearranged segments are TRBV19 and TRBJ1-2; TRBD1 lines up with 8 middle nucleotides. Sequencing was performed on PBMCs. The nucleotide sequence is TGTGCCAGTAGCCACCCGACAGGGGAAGGCTATGGCTACACCTTC. This codes for CASSHPTGEGYGYTF.